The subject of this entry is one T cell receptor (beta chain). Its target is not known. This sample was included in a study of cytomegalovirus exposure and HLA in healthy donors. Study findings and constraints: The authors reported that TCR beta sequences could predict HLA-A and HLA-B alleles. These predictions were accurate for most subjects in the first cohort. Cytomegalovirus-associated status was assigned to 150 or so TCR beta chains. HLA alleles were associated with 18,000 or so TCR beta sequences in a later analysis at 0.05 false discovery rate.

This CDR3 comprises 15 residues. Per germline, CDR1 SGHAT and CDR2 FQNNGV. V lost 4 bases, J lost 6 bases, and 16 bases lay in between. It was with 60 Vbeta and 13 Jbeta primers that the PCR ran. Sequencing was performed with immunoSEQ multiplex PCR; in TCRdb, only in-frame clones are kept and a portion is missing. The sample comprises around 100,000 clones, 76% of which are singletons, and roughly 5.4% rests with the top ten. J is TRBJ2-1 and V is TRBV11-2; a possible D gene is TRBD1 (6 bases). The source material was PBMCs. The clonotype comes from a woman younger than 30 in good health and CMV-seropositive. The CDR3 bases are TGTGCCAGCAGCTCAAAAAGGGGGAGCATCAATGAGCAGTTCTTC. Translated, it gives CASSSKRGSINEQFF.